This T cell receptor beta chain originates from a study of T cell repertoires in cytomegalovirus infection. Background on the study: From public TCR beta signatures came an indication of both CMV infection and matching HLA type. Study findings and constraints: Identification of carriers of CMV plus the relevant HLA was performed using cumulative public TCR beta family frequency. The ex vivo response was dominated by HLA-C-restricted CMV-specific TCR beta clonotypes.

This clonotype came up once. Its antigen is as yet unknown. Because the CDR3 is missing its conserved closing phenylalanine or tryptophan, this is likely a read error. TCRdb re-analysed the reads in MiXCR, keeping a single row per CDR3 protein. The sample lists 270,000 or so distinct CDR3 sequences; about a sixth were seen once. This TCR derives from a human donor in good health (CMV status not recorded). Some clones in this sample may be carry-over from other donors' samples. The material sequenced was CD8+ T cells from PBMCs.

The DNA of the CDR3 is TGTGCCAGCTGCTATGGTGTCAGCAAAGAGACCCAGTACCTC. Protein product: CASCYGVSKETQYL. The chain joins TRBV5-6 to TRBJ2-5; the D is unclear. V lost 7 bases to trimming and J lost 3 bases, with 16 bases between them. The V gene's germline CDR1 is SGHDT and CDR2 YYEEEE. This CDR3 spans 14 amino acids.